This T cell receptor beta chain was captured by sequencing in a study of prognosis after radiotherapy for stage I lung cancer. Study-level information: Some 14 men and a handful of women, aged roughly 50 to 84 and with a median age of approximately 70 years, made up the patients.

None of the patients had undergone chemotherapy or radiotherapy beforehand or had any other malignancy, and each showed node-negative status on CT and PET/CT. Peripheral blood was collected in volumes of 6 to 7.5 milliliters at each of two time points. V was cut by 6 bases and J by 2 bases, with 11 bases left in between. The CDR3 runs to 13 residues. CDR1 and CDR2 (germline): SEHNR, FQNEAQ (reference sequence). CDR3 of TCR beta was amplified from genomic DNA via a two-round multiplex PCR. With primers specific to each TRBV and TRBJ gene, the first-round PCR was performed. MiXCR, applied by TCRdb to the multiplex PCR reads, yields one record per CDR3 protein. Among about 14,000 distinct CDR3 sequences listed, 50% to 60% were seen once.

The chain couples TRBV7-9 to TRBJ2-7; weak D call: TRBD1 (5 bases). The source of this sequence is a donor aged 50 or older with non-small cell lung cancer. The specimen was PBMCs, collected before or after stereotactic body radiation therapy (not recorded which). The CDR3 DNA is TGTGCCAGCAGGCCCTCAGGGCCCTACGAGCAGTACTTC. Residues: CASRPSGPYEQYF.